These T cell receptor beta chains were read from a single sample in a study of blood T cell repertoires in COVID-19. TCRdb's table, derived via immunoSEQ multiplex PCR, lists solely in-frame clones and lacks some. The sample gives about 120,000 clones, 90% of which show up once; 4% to 5.5% is in the top ten. Sequencing used peripheral blood. These receptors were obtained from a woman aged 45-65 years with acute or convalescent COVID-19. Each CDR3 is given with its conserved first and last residue. D genes are given only for firm matches. Part of the rows lack a size; the others show once, few, many or a class for expanded clones.

-	TRBJ1-4	-	TRBV19	TGTGCCAGTAGTTCCCGGATTGCGACGGGAACTAATGAAAAACTGTTTTTT	CASSSRIATGTNEKLFF
-	TRBJ1-5	-	TRBV7-2	TGTGCCAGCAGCTTAGCTGGGGCGGGGGTGGATCAGCCCCAGCATTTT	CASSLAGAGVDQPQHF
few	TRBJ2-2	-	TRBV4-1	TGCGCCAGCAAGCCGACGATTCAGGGGAACACCGGGGAGCTGTTTTTT	CASKPTIQGNTGELFF
-	TRBJ1-1	-	TRBV7-6	TGTGCCAGCAGCCCTCGCCAGGTGAACACTGAAGCTTTCTTT	CASSPRQVNTEAFF
-	TRBJ2-7	-	TRBV28	TGTGCCAGCAGCTCAGGACGGACTTCCTACGAGCAGTACTTC	CASSSGRTSYEQYF
-	TRBJ1-6	-	TRBV5-6	TGTGCCAGCAGCTTAGGGGCAGGAACTTATAATTCACCCCTCCACTTT	CASSLGAGTYNSPLHF
few	TRBJ1-5	-	TRBV24-1	TGTGCCACCAGTGAAAACAGGGAGATACGGAGCAATCAGCCCCAGCATTTT	CATSENREIRSNQPQHF
-	TRBJ1-5	-	TRBV5-1	TGCGCCAGCAGCTCCCAACGACAGGTTCTTAATCAGCCCCAGCATTTT	CASSSQRQVLNQPQHF
few	TRBJ2-4	-	TRBV2	TGTGCCAGCAGATGGGGGGGGCCCTTAGCCAAAAACATTCAGTACTTC	CASRWGGPLAKNIQYF
-	TRBJ1-2	-	TRBV2	TGTGCCAGCAGCCCAGGGCTATTCTATGGCTACACCTTC	CASSPGLFYGYTF
-	TRBJ2-7	TRBD2	TRBV4-3	TGCGCCAGCAGCCTAGCGGGAACTGACGAGCAGTACTTC	CASSLAGTDEQYF
-	TRBJ2-5	TRBD2	TRBV7-8	TGTGCCAGCAGCTTTTTAGCGGGGGGACAAGAGACCCAGTACTTC	CASSFLAGGQETQYF
-	TRBJ2-5	-	TRBV7-2	TGTGCCAGCAGCTTGAACAGGGACGTACGGGAGACCCAGTACTTC	CASSLNRDVRETQYF
-	TRBJ1-1	-	TRBV3-1/TRBV3-2	TGTGCCAGCAGCCAAACAGGGCAGGGCACTGAAGCTTTCTTT	CASSQTGQGTEAFF
few	TRBJ2-3	TRBD2	TRBV7-3	TGTGCCAGCAGCAATCCGGGACTAGCGGGTACTCGCACAGATACGCAGTATTTT	CASSNPGLAGTRTDTQYF
-	TRBJ2-7	-	TRBV12-3/TRBV12-4	TGTGCCAGCAGTTTAAGGGGTGTAAAAGAGCAGTACTTC	CASSLRGVKEQYF
-	TRBJ2-1	-	TRBV24-1	TGTGCCACCAGTGAAGGGGGAGCCAATGAGCAGTTCTTC	CATSEGGANEQFF
-	TRBJ1-2	TRBD1	TRBV29-1	TGCAGCGCCCGGGACAGGGGCGATGGCTACACCTTC	CSARDRGDGYTF
-	TRBJ2-7	-	TRBV4-1	TGCGCCAGCAGCCAAGAACTTTCTTACGAGCAGTACTTC	CASSQELSYEQYF
-	TRBJ2-3	-	TRBV24-1	TGTGCCACCAGACCGGGATACACAGATACGCAGTATTTT	CATRPGYTDTQYF
-	TRBJ1-2	-	TRBV3-1/TRBV3-2	TGTGCCAGCAGTTCGGACATATATGGCTACACCTTC	CASSSDIYGYTF
-	TRBJ1-2	TRBD1	TRBV11-2	TGTGCCAGCAGCTCAAACAGGGGGAGTAACTATGGCTACACCTTC	CASSSNRGSNYGYTF
-	TRBJ2-5	-	TRBV7-9	TGTGCCAGCACCGCGGGGCTGGGAGAGACCCAGTACTTC	CASTAGLGETQYF
-	TRBJ1-3	-	TRBV7-9	TGTGCCAGCAGACAAAAAACAGGTGCGAGAAACACCATATATTTT	CASRQKTGARNTIYF
-	TRBJ1-2	-	TRBV2	TGTGCCAGCAGCCTTACACCTGGGAGCTATGGCTACACCTTC	CASSLTPGSYGYTF
-	TRBJ1-1	-	TRBV15	TGTGCCACCAGCAGAGATATTATGAACACTGAAGCTTTCTTT	CATSRDIMNTEAFF
-	TRBJ2-1	TRBD2	TRBV5-1	TGCGCCAGCAGCTTGGAAGTCGCGGGGGGGCGGGAGCAGTTCTTC	CASSLEVAGGREQFF
-	TRBJ2-1	TRBD1	TRBV6-4	TGTGCCAGCAGTGAATCGGGACAGAGATTCAATGAGCAGTTCTTC	CASSESGQRFNEQFF
few	TRBJ1-2	-	TRBV4-3	TGCGCCAGCAGCCAAGAGACGGGGAACTATGGCTACACCTTC	CASSQETGNYGYTF
-	TRBJ1-2	TRBD1	TRBV27	TGTGCCAGCAGCCCATCAGGGACAGGGAACGGCTACACCTTC	CASSPSGTGNGYTF
-	TRBJ2-5	TRBD2	TRBV30	TGTGCCTGGAAGCGGGGGGAGAAGACCCAGTACTTC	CAWKRGEKTQYF
-	TRBJ2-2	-	TRBV24-1	TGTGCCACCAGTGCGGGGTACGGCGGGGAGCTGTTTTTT	CATSAGYGGELFF
-	TRBJ2-5	-	TRBV14	TGTGCCAGCAGCCTCCCTGGGGCAGAGACCCAGTACTTC	CASSLPGAETQYF
-	TRBJ1-3	-	TRBV28	TGTGCCAGCAGTTCCCTGAGGATAGAAGATTTGAACACCATATATTTT	CASSSLRIEDLNTIYF
-	TRBJ1-2	-	TRBV5-6	TGTGCCAGCAGCCCCTACAGCTCCCAGTACTATGGCTACACCTTC	CASSPYSSQYYGYTF
-	TRBJ2-1	TRBD1	TRBV5-6	TGTGCCAGCAGCTCGGGACAGGGAAACTACAATGAGCAGTTCTTC	CASSSGQGNYNEQFF
once	TRBJ1-5	-	TRBV2	TGTGCCAGCAGCAAGCACAGGGTACGCAATCAGCCCCAGCATTTT	CASSKHRVRNQPQHF
-	TRBJ2-1	-	TRBV6-4	TGTGCCAGCAGTGACGGGGGGAATGAGCAGTTCTTC	CASSDGGNEQFF
-	TRBJ2-5	TRBD2	TRBV28	TGTGCCGCCTCCGGGGGGGGCGTAGAGACCCAGTACTTC	CAASGGGVETQYF
-	TRBJ2-1	-	TRBV4-2	TGTGCCAGCAGCCAAGTTTTCTCTAGCGCAAACAATGAGCAGTTCTTC	CASSQVFSSANNEQFF
-	TRBJ1-3	-	TRBV28	TGTGCCAGCAGTTTGTTACAGGGATCTGGAAACACCATATATTTT	CASSLLQGSGNTIYF
-	TRBJ1-4	-	TRBV3-1/TRBV3-2	TGTGCGAGTTCTTCAACGGGGGAAAAACTGTTTTTT	CASSSTGEKLFF
-	TRBJ1-2	-	TRBV9	TGTGCCAGCAGCGCGGACTATGGCTACACCTTC	CASSADYGYTF
-	TRBJ1-4	-	TRBV7-9	TGTGCCAGCAGCTTAGCGGAGGGACTCCCCGGGGGTGAAAAACTGTTTTTT	CASSLAEGLPGGEKLFF
-	TRBJ1-2	-	TRBV14	TGTGCCAGCAGCCAAGATCTCAGCTATGGCTACACCTTC	CASSQDLSYGYTF
once	TRBJ2-2	TRBD2	TRBV3-1/TRBV3-2	TGTGCCAGCAGCCCTCTAGCGGGGACCGGGGAGCTGTTTTTT	CASSPLAGTGELFF
-	TRBJ1-1	-	TRBV12-3/TRBV12-4	TGTGCCAGCAGCCGTTCAGGAACCACTGAAGCTTTCTTT	CASSRSGTTEAFF
-	TRBJ1-4	TRBD1	TRBV28	TGTGCCACCCTCCGGACAGGGATCGAAAAACTGTTTTTT	CATLRTGIEKLFF
-	TRBJ1-2	-	TRBV4-2	TGTGCCAGCAGCCAAGATACCCGGGGTGGGTATGGCTACACCTTC	CASSQDTRGGYGYTF
-	TRBJ2-3	TRBD2	TRBV7-2	TGTGCCAGCAGCTTAGGGCTAGCGGGAGTTAGCACAGATACGCAGTATTTT	CASSLGLAGVSTDTQYF
-	TRBJ1-1	TRBD1	TRBV24-1	TGTGCCACCAGTGATTTGGGGGAGAGGGGGCACTTGAACACTGAAGCTTTCTTT	CATSDLGERGHLNTEAFF
-	TRBJ1-2	-	TRBV28	TGTGCCAGCAGTTTACGTGGCAGGGTTTACTATGGCTACACCTTC	CASSLRGRVYYGYTF
-	TRBJ2-7	TRBD2	TRBV19	TGTGCCAGTAGTCCCGCCGGGGTAGCGGGAGGACTCTACGAGCAGTACTTC	CASSPAGVAGGLYEQYF
-	TRBJ2-5	TRBD1	TRBV5-4	TGTGCCAGCAGCCCCAGGGGGCGTGAGACCCAGTACTTC	CASSPRGRETQYF
-	TRBJ1-5	-	TRBV28	TGTGCCAGCCGGAGAGGGTTAAGCAATCAGCCCCAGCATTTT	CASRRGLSNQPQHF
-	TRBJ1-1	-	TRBV6-1	TGTGCCAGCAGTGATGGGGCCACTACTCAGGCTTATTCGGCTTTCTTT	CASSDGATTQAYSAFF
-	TRBJ1-1	TRBD1	TRBV5-1	TGCGCCAGCAGCTTGGTTGGGACAGGGGGGAACACTGAAGCTTTCTTT	CASSLVGTGGNTEAFF